Following are 8 T cell receptor beta chains from one sample sequenced in a study of ipilimumab plus nivolumab after autologous stem cell transplantation (dated by TCRdb to about 2021). The receptor library was made with the immunoSEQ multiplex PCR assay. Imported from immuneACCESS, the table was reduced by TCRdb to in-frame sequences with V and J called. These copies leave out some clones; in studies compared against another copy, an unresolved V gene accounts for under half, and the cause of the remainder is not known. A total of about 47,000 clones appear in this sample, roughly 88% of them only once. The ten most abundant clones make up 0.88% of the sample. The sequencing here drew on PBMCs, taken in a trial of ipilimumab plus nivolumab as post-transplant consolidation. These receptors came from a male donor with multiple myeloma.

Concerning this clone itself: Other DNA sequences in the same sample also yield this CDR3. Here the CDR3 DNA reads TGTGCCAGCTCTGCGACAGGGGGGAACACTGAAGCTTTCTTT. Translation gives CASSATGGNTEAFF. This chain uses TRBV7-3 with TRBJ1-1; 9 nucleotides agree with TRBD1. This CDR3 is 14 amino acids long. After removal of 8 bases from V and 1 base from J, the junction contained 5 bases not matched to a gene. Germline assignment: CDR1 SGHTA and CDR2 FQGTGA.

The chain has TRBV2 and TRBJ1-5, with TRBD1 matching over 7 bases. CDR3 length equals 14 residues. Germline CDR1 and CDR2: SNHLY and FYNNEI. With 11 bases clipped from V and 7 bases from J, the junction kept 14 bases outside the gene matches. The chain's CDR3 is CARREGAKRQPQHF. CDR3 sequence (DNA): TGTGCCCGTCGAGAGGGGGCGAAGCGACAGCCCCAGCATTTT.

Here the CDR3 reads CASSFHTGELFF. The CDR3 nucleotides are TGTGCCAGCAGCTTCCACACCGGGGAGCTGTTTTTT. The chain joins TRBV11-2 to TRBJ2-2; the D is unclear. The V gene's germline CDR1 is SGHAT and CDR2 FQNNGV. There are 12 residues in the CDR3. Trimming took 3 bases from V and 3 from J, leaving 2 bases between them.

V is TRBV18 and J is TRBJ1-2, with 12 bases lining up with TRBD1. Looked up from germline, CDR1 is KGHSH and CDR2 is LQKENI. The CDR3 has 15 residues. V was pared by 3 bases and J by 7 bases, with 6 bases of the junction left unmatched. CDR3 sequence reads: CASSPRDRGPGGYTF. CDR3 nucleotides: TGTGCCAGCTCACCCCGGGACAGGGGGCCGGGTGGCTACACCTTC.

This chain links TRBV6-5 with TRBJ2-1; D is possibly TRBD1 (6 bases). Trimming pared 1 base from V and 9 bases from J, leaving 13 bases between. The germline CDR1 and CDR2 sequences are MNHEY and SVGAGI. This CDR3 has 14 amino acids. This chain's CDR3 is CASSYLNRASEQFF. The CDR3 nucleotides read TGTGCCAGCAGTTACTTGAACAGGGCTAGTGAGCAGTTCTTC.

DNA of the CDR3: TGTGCCAGCAGTGAAGGGTACGGTAGCCCCACAGATACGCAGTATTTT. Its protein is CASSEGYGSPTDTQYF. J is TRBJ2-3 and V is TRBV25-1; D unclear. Germline V gene lookup returns CDR1 MGHDK and CDR2 SYGVNS. The CDR3 sequence is 16 residues long. V lost 2 bases and J 2 bases, leaving 14 bases between the germline ends.

This clone appeared once. The rearrangement uses TRBV7-3 and TRBJ2-1, with 9 bases fitting TRBD2. Trimming took 3 bases from V and 9 from J; bases not matched to a gene: 9. The CDR3 is made up of 15 amino acids. Per the germline V gene, CDR1 is SGHTA and CDR2 is FQGTGA. The DNA of the CDR3 is TGTGCCAGCAGCTTTGCGGGAGGGCCTTTCACTGAGCAGTTCTTC. Translated, it gives CASSFAGGPFTEQFF.

This chain connects TRBV27 to TRBJ1-1; no clear D. The ends were cut back, 5 bases at V and 1 base at J, with 17 bases in the middle. This CDR3 has 16 residues. The germline V gene encodes CDR1 MNHEY and CDR2 SMNVEV (reference sequence). CDR3 nucleotide sequence: TGTGCCAGCAGTCCCGGGCCAACCTGGGCGAACACTGAAGCTTTCTTT. Amino acid sequence: CASSPGPTWANTEAFF.